This T cell receptor (beta chain) was observed in a study of technical replicates of blood from four donors. Measured with immunoSEQ multiplex PCR; TCRdb has only the in-frame clones, and not every one. Altogether 55,000 to 75,000 clones are present, roughly 91% being singletons, with the ten largest covering approximately 3.6%. This CDR3 comprises 14 residues. V was pared by 4 bases and J by 5 bases, with 7 bases of the junction left unmatched. Germline values: CDR1 LGHNA, CDR2 YNFKEQ. This receptor was identified in a human donor in good health. Some clones in this sample may be carry-over from other donors' samples. Source material: PBMCs. The V call is TRBV4-2, the J call TRBJ2-5; 7 bases align to TRBD1. CDR3 amino acids: CASSLKGAWETQYF. CDR3 in DNA: TGTGCCAGCAGCCTTAAGGGGGCTTGGGAGACCCAGTACTTC.